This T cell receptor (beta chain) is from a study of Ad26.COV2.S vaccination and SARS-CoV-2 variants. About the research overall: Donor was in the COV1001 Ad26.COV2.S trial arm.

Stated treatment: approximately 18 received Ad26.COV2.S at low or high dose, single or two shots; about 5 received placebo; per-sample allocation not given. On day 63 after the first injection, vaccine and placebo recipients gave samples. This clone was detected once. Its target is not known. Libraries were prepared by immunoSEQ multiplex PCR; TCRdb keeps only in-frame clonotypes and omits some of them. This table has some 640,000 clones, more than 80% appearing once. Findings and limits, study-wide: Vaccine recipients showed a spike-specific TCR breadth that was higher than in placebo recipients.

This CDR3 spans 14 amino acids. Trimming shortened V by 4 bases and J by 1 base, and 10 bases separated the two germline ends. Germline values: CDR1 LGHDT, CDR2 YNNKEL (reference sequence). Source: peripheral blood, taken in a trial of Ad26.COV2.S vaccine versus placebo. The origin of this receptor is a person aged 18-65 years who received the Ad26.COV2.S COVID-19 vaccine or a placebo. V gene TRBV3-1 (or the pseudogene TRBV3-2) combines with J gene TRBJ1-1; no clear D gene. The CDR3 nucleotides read TGTGCCAGCAGCCCCCGGAACCAGAACACTGAAGCTTTCTTT. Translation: CASSPRNQNTEAFF.